This TCR beta chain was sequenced in a study of T cell repertoires in cytomegalovirus infection. Across the study: Public TCR beta signature analysis indicated the presence of both CMV infection and matching HLA type.

MiXCR, applied by TCRdb to the reads, yields one record per CDR3 protein. The sample carries around 270,000 distinct CDR3 sequences, approximately 9.2% recorded once. Germline CDR1 and CDR2: SGHRS and YFSETQ. V shed 4 bases, J shed 0 bases, and the junction held 10 bases outside the gene matches. This CDR3 has 17 amino acids. The clonotype was recovered from a human donor in good health (CMV status not recorded). Some clones in this sample may be carry-over from other donors' samples. The chain carries TRBV5-1 and TRBJ1-1; 9 nucleotides align to TRBD1. Sequencing was done on a sample of PBMCs. The chain's CDR3 is CASSPRQGDNLNTEAFF. The DNA for the CDR3 is TGCGCCAGCAGCCCAAGACAGGGGGACAACTTGAACACTGAAGCTTTCTTT.